These 29 T cell receptor beta chains share one sample of origin, sequenced in a study of T-cell reconstitution after alpha-beta-depleted transplantation in children. Unique molecular identifiers were used to barcode this TCRbeta library. TCRdb processed the PCR reads anew with MiXCR; each CDR3 protein has one entry. The sample consists of 580,000 or so distinct CDR3 sequences, 23% of them appearing once. Sample: PBMCs, mostly from graft donor cells, taken 360 days after TCRalphabeta/CD19-depleted stem cell transplant. Source of these receptors: a boy under two years old who had a stem cell transplant for acute myeloid leukemia, so the T cells may come from the graft donor.

V gene TRBV20-1 combines with J gene TRBJ1-5; D uncertain. The V end lost 0 bases, the J end lost 5 bases, and 8 bases lay between the germline ends. CDR1 DFQATT and CDR2 SNEGSKA come from the germline V gene (reference sequence). The CDR3 sequence is 13 residues long. The CDR3 region is CSARDPPDQPQHF. In DNA, the CDR3 is TGCAGTGCTAGAGATCCCCCAGATCAGCCCCAGCATTTT.

In its sample, this clonotype was seen a few times. This chain connects TRBV6-5 to TRBJ2-5; maybe TRBD2 (5 bases). There are 16 residues in the CDR3. Germline lookup yields CDR1 MNHEY and CDR2 SVGAGI. V dropped 0 bases and J dropped 3 bases, with 14 bases sitting between them. The CDR3 region has the DNA TGTGCCAGCAGTTACTCGAGAATCCCAGCGGAAGAGACCCAGTACTTC. Its protein product is CASSYSRIPAEETQYF.

The V and J genes are TRBV4-2 and TRBJ2-2; 10 nucleotides match TRBD2. There are 17 residues in the CDR3. Germline assignment: CDR1 LGHNA and CDR2 YNFKEQ. V dropped 0 bases and J dropped 0; count of bases not matched to a gene: 1. CDR3 in DNA: TGTGCCAGCAGCCAAGACCTAGCGGGGGCGAACACCGGGGAGCTGTTTTTT. Residues: CASSQDLAGANTGELFF.

This clonotype was detected a few times. The chain links TRBV24-1 to TRBJ2-1, with D possibly being TRBD2 (7 bases). Germline values: CDR1 KGHDR, CDR2 SFDVKD. Trimming stripped 8 bases from V and 5 bases from J, with 12 bases between. CDR3 size: 13 residues. The CDR3 nucleotides are TGTGCCACCAAGGGCGGGGGCCACAATGAGCAGTTCTTC. Residues: CATKGGGHNEQFF.

This clonotype occurred many times. The chain couples TRBV12-3 or TRBV12-4 to TRBJ2-5; TRBD1 matches at 8 bases. V lost 3 bases, J lost 7 bases, and 7 bases stayed unmatched. The CDR3 has 14 amino acids. CDR3 residues: CASSLDRVIGTQYF. The DNA for the CDR3 is TGTGCCAGCAGTTTGGACAGGGTAATTGGGACCCAGTACTTC.

This chain uses TRBV7-9 with TRBJ2-5; the D gene is possibly TRBD2 (5 bases). Germline V gene data show CDR1 as SEHNR and CDR2 as FQNEAQ (reference sequence). This CDR3 is 11 amino acids long. V lost 5 bases to trimming and J lost 14 bases, with 15 bases between them. Here the CDR3 DNA reads TGTGCCAGCAGCCGAGGGTTGAGCCCCTACTTC. This gives the protein CASSRGLSPYF.

The table lists this clonotype with a count of one. The V and J genes are TRBV28 and TRBJ1-5, with 12 bases aligning to TRBD1. CDR1 is MDHEN, CDR2 SYDVKM, per germline. Trimming cost V 5 bases and J 3 bases; bases outside gene matches: 8. CDR3 length equals 17 residues. In nucleotides, the CDR3 is TGTGCCAGCAGTCCTCCGGGACAGGGGGCGACCAATCAGCCCCAGCATTTT. This translates into CASSPPGQGATNQPQHF.

This clonotype has more than one count but fewer than ten. This chain uses TRBV12-3 or TRBV12-4 with TRBJ1-1; 8 nucleotides agree with TRBD1. The junction had 1 base not matched to a gene; V was cut back by 4 bases and J by 0 bases. The CDR3 is made up of 14 amino acids. The CDR3 DNA is TGTGCCAGCAGTTGGGACAGGTTGAACACTGAAGCTTTCTTT. This gives the protein CASSWDRLNTEAFF.

The sample holds a few counts of this clonotype. The genes are TRBV7-9 and TRBJ2-5; no clear D gene. The V and J ends lost 4 bases and 1 base respectively, with 13 bases between them. The CDR3 extends over 15 amino acids. Germline V lookup: CDR1 SEHNR, CDR2 FQNEAQ (reference sequence). The CDR3 spells CASSSDLRIQETQYF. The CDR3 nucleotides are TGTGCCAGCAGCTCGGACCTTAGGATCCAAGAGACCCAGTACTTC.

The chain has TRBV20-1 and TRBJ2-7, with 7 bases lining up with TRBD1. The CDR3 covers 14 residues. Trimming took 4 bases from V and 4 from J; bases not matched to a gene: 10. CDR1 and CDR2 from the germline V gene are DFQATT and SNEGSKA (reference sequence). The CDR3 loop reads CSAIYPGQIYEQYF. The DNA of the CDR3 is TGCAGTGCTATTTACCCGGGACAGATTTACGAGCAGTACTTC.

The chain carries TRBV10-3 and TRBJ2-1; no definite D call. V dropped 4 bases and J dropped 8 bases, with 12 bases sitting between them. CDR3 length equals 13 residues. Germline V gene data show CDR1 as ENHRY and CDR2 as SYGVKD. In nucleotides, the CDR3 is TGTGCCATCAGTGCTGAGACATTCTATGAGCAGTTCTTC. This codes for CAISAETFYEQFF.

This clonotype was detected only once. The chain combines TRBV4-1 with TRBJ2-7; no firm D call. V dropped 4 bases and J dropped 4 bases, with 11 bases sitting between them. From germline, CDR1 is MGHRA and CDR2 YSYEKL. The CDR3 loop spans 13 amino acids. CDR3 protein: CASSPELEYEQYV. Here the CDR3 DNA reads TGCGCCAGCAGCCCCGAGTTAGAGTACGAGCAGTACGTC.

This clonotype was picked up a small number of times. The J gene is TRBJ1-3, the V gene TRBV12-3 or TRBV12-4, with D unresolved. Trimming cost V 1 base and J 1 base, with 8 bases left between them. The CDR3 has 15 amino acids. The CDR3 sequence is CASSLVEASGNTIYF. Written as DNA, the CDR3 is TGTGCCAGCAGTTTAGTCGAGGCGTCTGGAAACACCATATATTTT.

This clonotype was counted many times. The chain couples TRBV29-1 to TRBJ2-2, with a possible D match to TRBD2 (5 bases). The length of the CDR3 is 16 residues. CDR1 is SQVTM and CDR2 is ANQGSEA in the germline V gene. Trimming removed 1 base at V and 4 bases at J, with 16 bases between. CDR3: CSVEADSIRSTGELFF. The CDR3, as DNA: TGCAGCGTTGAAGCGGACTCAATCCGAAGCACCGGGGAGCTGTTTTTT.

The V gene is TRBV5-8, the J gene TRBJ1-2; maybe TRBD1 (6 bases). CDR1 SGHTS and CDR2 YDEGEE come from the germline V gene. V was clipped by 6 bases and J by 4 bases, with 13 bases between them. CDR3 size: 13 residues. The CDR3 nucleotides are TGTGCCAGCAACGCCCAGGGGATCTATGGCTACACCTTC. The encoded protein is CASNAQGIYGYTF.

This clonotype has just one count. The chain is built from TRBV6-2 or TRBV6-3 and TRBJ2-7; 9 bases align to TRBD1. Germline CDR1 and CDR2: MNHEY and SVGEGT. The CDR3 spans 16 residues. Unmatched junction bases numbered 12, after V lost 5 bases and J lost 4 bases. The DNA for the CDR3 is TGTGCCAGCAGTCACCCGGGACAGGGTTCAGGGTACGAGCAGTACTTC. It yields the protein CASSHPGQGSGYEQYF.

This clonotype has a handful of counts. The chain combines TRBV5-1 with TRBJ2-1; TRBD2 aligns across 9 bases. V lost 0 bases to trimming and J lost 2 bases; unmatched junction nucleotides: 9. Germline lookup yields CDR1 SGHRS and CDR2 YFSETQ. The CDR3 runs 18 residues. The CDR3 DNA reads as TGCGCCAGCAGCTTGGTAGCGGGGGATTTACTCACCTACAATGAGCAGTTCTTC. Translating gives CASSLVAGDLLTYNEQFF.

There are many counts of this clonotype. The V gene is TRBV6-2 or TRBV6-3, the J gene TRBJ2-7, with D tentatively TRBD1 (6 bases). V was trimmed by 9 bases and J by 5 bases, leaving 20 bases between them. The length of the CDR3 is 14 residues. Germline assignment: CDR1 MNHEY and CDR2 SVGEGT. The CDR3 is CASRNTGTNHEQYF. CDR3 coding DNA: TGTGCCAGTAGAAACACCGGGACAAATCACGAGCAGTACTTC.

This clonotype occurred many times. The J gene is TRBJ2-7, the V gene TRBV28; 7 bases match TRBD1. There are 15 residues in the CDR3. Germline V gene lookup returns CDR1 MDHEN and CDR2 SYDVKM. The V segment lost 6 bases and the J segment 0 bases; nucleotides outside the gene matches: 8. Here the CDR3 reads CASSSLGQVSYEQYV. CDR3 in DNA: TGTGCCAGCAGCTCCCTTGGACAGGTCTCCTACGAGCAGTACGTC.

The rearrangement links TRBV6-1 to TRBJ2-3; TRBD1 or TRBD2 may be the D gene (5 bases each). The CDR3 contains 16 residues. V was trimmed by 7 bases and J by 0 bases, leaving 17 bases between them. CDR1 and CDR2 from the germline V gene are MNHNS and SASEGT. CDR3 DNA: TGTGCCAGCATCCCCGGGAAGGGGATTAGCACAGATACGCAGTATTTT. It codes for CASIPGKGISTDTQYF.

With respect to this clonotype: Being one base from a much bigger clone, this may be a read error. This chain uses TRBV20-1 with TRBJ2-2; 8 bases line up with TRBD1. There are 15 residues in the CDR3. CDR1 and CDR2 from the germline V gene are DFQATT and SNEGSKA (reference sequence). For the CDR3, the DNA is TGCTGTGCCGCTCCCGGACAGGGTAGCACCGGGGAGCTGTTTTTT. Its protein product is CCAAPGQGSTGELFF.

This sequence joins TRBV12-3 or TRBV12-4 and TRBJ2-1, with D perhaps TRBD1 (6 bases). V was shortened by 6 bases and J by 2 bases, with 23 bases between the two germline ends. This CDR3 contains 18 residues. CDR3 amino acids: CASSPVYSHPGAYNEQFF. The CDR3 region has the DNA TGTGCCAGCAGCCCAGTTTATTCCCATCCAGGGGCCTACAATGAGCAGTTCTTC.

There are a few counts of this clonotype. The gene calls are TRBV6-2 or TRBV6-3 and TRBJ2-7; perhaps D is TRBD1 or TRBD2 (5 bases each). Germline CDR1 MNHEY, CDR2 SVGEGT. V was trimmed by 7 bases and J by 5 bases, leaving 18 bases between them. This CDR3 spans 14 amino acids. The CDR3 nucleotides read TGTGCCAGCACCGAGGGGCCCCCTTGGAACGAGCAGTACGTC. This codes for CASTEGPPWNEQYV.

This clonotype was seen many times. The chain uses TRBV27 and TRBJ2-7; 8 bases align to TRBD1. Looked up from germline, CDR1 is MNHEY and CDR2 is SMNVEV (reference sequence). J gave up 5 bases and V 3 bases, and 3 bases lay outside the gene matches. This CDR3 has 13 residues. The CDR3 region has the DNA TGTGCCAGCAGTTTGGACAGGGCGGACGAGCAGTACTTC. Amino acids: CASSLDRADEQYF.

This clonotype was counted ten times or more. The chain uses TRBV29-1 and TRBJ2-5; D is perhaps TRBD1 (5 bases). The germline gives CDR1 SQVTM, CDR2 ANQGSEA. The CDR3 runs to 13 residues. The V end was cut by 3 bases, the J end by 4 bases, with 12 bases between. The CDR3 DNA reads as TGCAGCGTTGACGGCCAGGGCGGAGAGACCCAGTACTTC. It is translated as CSVDGQGGETQYF.

The V and J genes are TRBV7-6 and TRBJ2-7; D possibly corresponds to TRBD1 (5 bases). The germline gives CDR1 SGHVS, CDR2 FNYEAQ. The CDR3 length is 13 residues. The ends were cut back, 5 bases at V and 7 bases at J, with 15 bases in the middle. This CDR3 reads CASSVYPGQEQYV. The DNA for the CDR3 is TGTGCCAGCAGCGTATACCCAGGGCAGGAGCAGTACGTC.

The rearrangement uses TRBV7-9 and TRBJ2-3; D is ambiguous. This CDR3 comprises 11 residues. Trimming stripped 6 bases from V and 7 bases from J, with 8 bases between. CDR1 is SEHNR, CDR2 FQNEAQ, per germline (reference sequence). The CDR3 bases are TGTGCCAGCAGAGGCTCTAATACGCAGTATTTT. Translating it yields CASRGSNTQYF.

The chain couples TRBV6-2 or TRBV6-3 to TRBJ2-7; D is unclear. Germline CDR1 MNHEY, CDR2 SVGEGT. The V and J ends lost 4 bases and 0 bases respectively, with 7 bases between them. The CDR3 is made up of 13 amino acids. This chain's CDR3 is CASSSPSSYEQYF. CDR3 nucleotide sequence: TGTGCCAGCAGTTCCCCGTCCTCCTACGAGCAGTACTTC.

V is TRBV9 and J is TRBJ2-3; no definite D call. The V end lost 0 bases, the J end lost 5 bases, and 13 bases lay between the germline ends. The germline V gene has CDR1 SGDLS and CDR2 YYNGEE. The CDR3 spans 15 residues. The CDR3 spells CASSVDWLVQDTQYF. Here the CDR3 DNA reads TGTGCCAGCAGCGTAGACTGGCTAGTTCAAGATACGCAGTATTTT. Drawing the rest from reference TRBV9 and TRBJ2-3, the complete variable domain is DSGVTQTPKHLITATGQRVTLRCSPRSGDLSVYWYQQSLDQGLQFLIQYYNGEERAKGNILERFSAQQFPDLHSELNLSSLELGDSALYFCASSVDWLVQDTQYFGPGTRLTVL.